Included here is one T cell receptor (beta chain) sequence, with context. What it binds is not known. This sample was included in a study of immune evolution from preneoplasia to lung adenocarcinoma. Study findings and constraints: Clonality was highest in normal lung, lower in later-stage lesions apparently. Normal lung had the highest top T cell clone frequencies.

Between about 2014 and 2018, patients underwent resection in Japan or China. H&E slides confirmed each diagnosis, reviewed by two pathologists independently. Sequencing used immunoSEQ multiplex PCR; TCRdb keeps in-frame clones, though not all of them. The sample carries around 5,000 clones, roughly 78% recorded once. Germline CDR1 reads SEHNR; CDR2 reads FQNEAQ (reference sequence). V gave up 4 bases and J gave up 12 bases, with 16 bases separating them. The CDR3 consists of 13 residues. Sequenced input: FFPE normal lung tissue adjacent to the tumor. The chain recombines TRBV7-9 with TRBJ2-1; TRBD2 is a possible D gene (5 bases). The clonotype comes from a person aged 45 to 69 with lung adenocarcinoma. This chain's CDR3 is CASSSTGARGQFF. CDR3 nucleotides: TGTGCCAGCAGCTCAACGGGCGCCCGGGGGCAGTTCTTC.